The 30 T cell receptor beta chains listed next were all sequenced from one sample in a study of T-cell reconstitution after alpha-beta-depleted transplantation in children. The TCRbeta library was prepared with unique molecular identifiers. TCRdb re-analysed the PCR reads in MiXCR, keeping a single row per CDR3 protein. The sample consists of about 350,000 distinct CDR3 sequences, about a sixth of them appearing once. Material: PBMCs, mostly from graft donor cells, obtained 360 days after TCRalphabeta/CD19-depleted stem cell transplant. These receptors originate from a male patient aged 2-15 years who had a stem cell transplant for acute lymphoblastic leukemia, so the T cells may come from the graft donor.

The CDR3 nucleotides read TGTGCCAGCAGCCAAGGCCGGGACCATTGGAACATTCAGTACTTC. As protein: CASSQGRDHWNIQYF. The chain is built from TRBV3-1 and TRBJ2-4; D may match TRBD1 or TRBD2 (5 bases each). Germline V CDR1 and CDR2: LGHDT, YNNKEL (reference sequence). The V end was cut by 1 base, the J end by 7 bases, with 14 bases between. The CDR3 loop spans 15 amino acids.

The CDR3 DNA follows: TGTGCCAGCAGCTTAATCCTAGGCGAGCAGTACTTC. It encodes CASSLILGEQYF. The V call is TRBV7-2, the J call TRBJ2-7; D is unresolved. Trimming removed 2 bases at V and 6 bases at J, with 8 bases between. The germline V gene has CDR1 SGHTA and CDR2 FQGNSA. This CDR3 spans 12 amino acids.

V usage is TRBV28 and J usage is TRBJ2-5; TRBD1 matches at 8 bases. In germline, CDR1 is MDHEN, CDR2 SYDVKM. This CDR3 is built from 16 residues. J was trimmed by 5 bases and V by 8 bases; bases with no gene match: 16. CDR3 nucleotides: TGTGCCAGCCTCAAGAACCCTCCGGACAGGGAGGAGACCCAGTACTTC. Translation gives CASLKNPPDREETQYF.

This clonotype was detected once. At one boundary the junction diverges from the germline segment, which might be a read error. The chain is built from TRBV6-1 and TRBJ2-3; TRBD2 matches 10 bases. The CDR3 consists of 16 residues. Looked up from germline, CDR1 is MNHNS and CDR2 is SASEGT. As DNA, the CDR3 is TGTGCCAGCAGTCCAAAAGCGGGAGGGAACACAGATAGGCAGTATTTT. Its translation: CASSPKAGGNTDRQYF.

Many counts were recorded for this clonotype. The chain is built from TRBV7-9 and TRBJ2-7; 8 nucleotides align to TRBD2. CDR1 is SEHNR, CDR2 FQNEAQ, per germline (reference sequence). This CDR3 has 17 amino acids. The V and J ends lost 2 bases and 2 bases, in that order; junction bases with no gene match: 11. The CDR3 coding sequence is TGTGCCAGCAGCTTAACGGTCCGGACTAGCCGTCCCTACGAGCAGTACTTC. This sequence encodes CASSLTVRTSRPYEQYF.

The table lists this clonotype with a few counts. This chain connects TRBV20-1 to TRBJ2-7; 7 positions match TRBD1. Germline V gene sequence: CDR1 DFQATT, CDR2 SNEGSKA (reference sequence). V lost 6 bases to trimming and J lost 3 bases; unmatched junction nucleotides: 5. The length of the CDR3 is 12 residues. This CDR3 is CSAQGQNYEQYF. In DNA form, the CDR3 reads TGCAGTGCCCAGGGACAGAACTACGAGCAGTACTTC.

The sample holds a few counts of this clonotype. The rearrangement links TRBV5-1 to TRBJ2-1; TRBD2 aligns across 9 bases. This CDR3 is 15 amino acids long. Germline V gene sequence: CDR1 SGHRS, CDR2 YFSETQ. V gave up 4 bases and J gave up 5 bases; unmatched junction bases: 7. CDR3 in amino acids: CASSVSGSRDNEQFF. The CDR3 DNA sequence: TGCGCCAGCAGCGTTAGCGGGAGTAGGGACAATGAGCAGTTCTTC.

The V and J genes are TRBV27 and TRBJ2-3, with 15 bases lining up with TRBD2. With 3 bases clipped from V and 2 bases from J, the junction kept 18 bases outside the gene matches. Germline V gives CDR1 MNHEY, CDR2 SMNVEV (reference sequence). This CDR3 region has 22 residues. CDR3 coding DNA: TGTGCCAGCAGTTTCTCGATAGGGACTAGCGGGAGGTCCCCTCCCTCCACAGATACGCAGTATTTT. Its protein is CASSFSIGTSGRSPPSTDTQYF.

The table lists this clonotype with a few counts. The chain has TRBV3-1 and TRBJ1-3; D is unresolved. The CDR3 is 16 residues long. The germline gives CDR1 LGHDT, CDR2 YNNKEL (reference sequence). V lost 0 bases, J lost 0 bases, and 9 bases lay in between. CDR3 nucleotides: TGTGCCAGCAGCCAAGATCCCGGTTACTCTGGAAACACCATATATTTT. Protein sequence: CASSQDPGYSGNTIYF.

This clonotype has only a few counts. This chain joins TRBV29-1 and TRBJ1-2, with D unclear. The CDR3 is made up of 15 amino acids. Trimming removed 1 base at V and 0 bases at J, with 12 bases between. The germline CDR1 and CDR2 sequences are SQVTM and ANQGSEA. The CDR3 loop reads CSVEGGDKTNYGYTF. For the CDR3, the DNA is TGCAGCGTTGAAGGGGGTGACAAGACTAACTATGGCTACACCTTC.

This clonotype was found many times. The chain recombines TRBV29-1 with TRBJ2-1; 10 bases agree with TRBD2. V shed 6 bases and J 5 bases; nucleotides not matched to a gene: 4. The CDR3 sequence is 13 residues long. Germline V gives CDR1 SQVTM, CDR2 ANQGSEA. The CDR3 region is CSVVSGRHNEQFF. The CDR3, as DNA: TGCAGCGTCGTTAGCGGGAGGCACAATGAGCAGTTCTTC.

This chain joins TRBV19 and TRBJ1-1, with D maybe TRBD1 (6 bases). This CDR3 is built from 12 residues. Germline V lookup: CDR1 LNHDA, CDR2 SQIVND (reference sequence). V lost 6 bases to trimming and J lost 6 bases, with 11 bases between them. DNA of the CDR3: TGTGCCAGTAGCCCCGGACAGTCTGAAGCTTTCTTT. Translated: CASSPGQSEAFF.

The chain carries TRBV2 and TRBJ2-1; 9 bases are shared with TRBD1. Germline CDR1 and CDR2: SNHLY and FYNNEI. The junction had 10 bases not matched to a gene; V was cut back by 7 bases and J by 9 bases. This CDR3 region has 14 residues. CDR3 loop: CASKWTGAWGEQFF. CDR3 coding DNA: TGTGCCAGCAAATGGACAGGGGCTTGGGGTGAGCAGTTCTTC.

V and J are TRBV6-2 or TRBV6-3 and TRBJ2-1; D may be TRBD1 (5 bases). V lost 2 bases, J lost 5 bases, and 13 bases lay in between. Germline assignment: CDR1 MNHEY and CDR2 SVGEGT. The CDR3 sequence is 15 residues long. The CDR3 here is CASSYLTAFNNEQFF. CDR3 sequence (DNA): TGTGCCAGCAGTTACCTGACAGCCTTTAACAATGAGCAGTTCTTC.

The chain recombines TRBV20-1 with TRBJ2-3; D is undetermined. CDR1 is DFQATT and CDR2 is SNEGSKA in the germline V gene (reference sequence). The germline V and J ends were trimmed by 5 bases and 3 bases, with 12 bases remaining between them. The CDR3 runs 13 residues. CDR3 bases: TGCAGTGCTGGCTTGGGGTCGACAGATACGCAGTATTTT. This gives the protein CSAGLGSTDTQYF.

This clonotype was seen more than once but under ten times. The chain links TRBV20-1 to TRBJ2-5; possible D gene TRBD1, 5 bases. V was trimmed by 2 bases and J by 4 bases, leaving 23 bases between them. The V gene's germline CDR1 is DFQATT and CDR2 SNEGSKA (reference sequence). The CDR3 is 17 residues long. CDR3 bases: TGCAGTGCTAGATCGGTGCAGGGCCCCTTACCACGAGAGACCCAGTACTTC. Translated: CSARSVQGPLPRETQYF.

V usage is TRBV5-1 and J usage is TRBJ2-2, with 10 bases matching TRBD2. V gave up 3 bases and J gave up 4 bases; unmatched junction bases: 6. The V gene's germline CDR1 is SGHRS and CDR2 YFSETQ. The CDR3 has 16 residues. In DNA form, the CDR3 reads TGCGCCAGCAGCTCGAGAATAGCGGGAGGCACCGGGGAGCTGTTTTTT. Amino acids: CASSSRIAGGTGELFF.

Comment on this clonotype: The junction departs from the called germline gene at one end, perhaps through a read error. The gene calls are TRBV20-1 and TRBJ2-1, with TRBD2 matching 11 bases. Germline CDR1 and CDR2: DFQATT and SNEGSKA (reference sequence). CDR3 length: 15 residues. CDR3 DNA sequence: TGCTGTGCTAGACTAGCGGGGCTGTCCTACAATGAGCAGTTCTTC. This gives the protein CCARLAGLSYNEQFF.

This clonotype was counted at least ten times. The chain combines TRBV7-2 with TRBJ1-6, with unresolved D. CDR1 is SGHTA, CDR2 FQGNSA, per germline. V lost 3 bases to trimming and J lost 2 bases, with 5 bases between them. This CDR3 spans 14 amino acids. The CDR3 region is CASSLTPYNSPLHF. CDR3 nucleotide sequence: TGTGCCAGCAGCTTGACACCCTATAATTCACCCCTCCACTTT.

The chain uses TRBV6-6 and TRBJ1-4, with D unresolved. Germline V gene lookup returns CDR1 MNHNY and CDR2 SVGAGI (reference sequence). The CDR3 totals 11 residues. V lost 5 bases, J lost 12 bases, and 10 bases lay in between. The CDR3 loop is CASSPVRELFF. CDR3 bases: TGTGCCAGCAGTCCAGTAAGGGAACTGTTTTTT.

The genes are TRBV10-3 and TRBJ2-2; 12 positions agree with TRBD2. V shed 3 bases and J 6 bases; nucleotides not matched to a gene: 14. This CDR3 is built from 19 residues. Germline V CDR1 and CDR2: ENHRY, SYGVKD. The CDR3 reads CAISDQRTSGAERSGELFF. CDR3 bases: TGTGCCATCAGTGATCAACGGACTAGCGGGGCGGAAAGGTCCGGGGAGCTGTTTTTT.

This clonotype was recorded at least ten times. CDR3: CASSLTGGSTEAFF. The CDR3 DNA is TGCGCCAGCAGTCTTACAGGGGGTTCAACTGAAGCTTTCTTT. The J gene is TRBJ1-1, the V gene TRBV5-1; 8 nucleotides line up with TRBD1. The CDR3 loop spans 14 amino acids. V shed 5 bases, J shed 5 bases, and the junction held 8 bases outside the gene matches. Germline V gene lookup returns CDR1 SGHRS and CDR2 YFSETQ. Based on the CDR3 plus reference TRBV5-1 and TRBJ1-1, the full variable domain is KAGVTQTPRYLIKTRGQQVTLSCSPISGHRSVSWYQQTPGQGLQFLFEYFSETQRNKGNFPGRFSGRQFSNSRSEMNVSTLELGDSALYLCASSLTGGSTEAFFGQGTRLTVV.

This clonotype came up many times. This chain connects TRBV12-3 or TRBV12-4 to TRBJ2-4, with a possible D match to TRBD1 (6 bases). The V gene lost 4 bases and the J gene lost 13 bases, with 11 bases spanning the gap. This CDR3 has 11 amino acids. The CDR3 region has the DNA TGTGCCAGCAGTTCGAAGGGGGAACAGTACTTC. This translates into CASSSKGEQYF.

This clonotype was seen only once. CDR3 amino acids: CASSPGSHLRQGKLFF. DNA of the CDR3: TGTGCCAGCTCACCAGGGAGCCATCTTCGGCAGGGAAAACTGTTTTTT. The V and J genes are TRBV18 and TRBJ1-4; possible D gene TRBD1, 5 bases. Germline V lookup: CDR1 KGHSH, CDR2 LQKENI. The CDR3 has 16 amino acids. The germline V and J ends were trimmed by 2 bases and 10 bases, with 20 bases remaining between them.

The rearrangement uses TRBV20-1 and TRBJ1-4, with 7 bases that match TRBD1. The CDR3 extends over 15 amino acids. Germline V gene lookup returns CDR1 DFQATT and CDR2 SNEGSKA (reference sequence). J lost 4 bases, V lost 5 bases, and 10 bases had no gene match. Here the CDR3 reads CSARLGNRGNEKLFF. The CDR3 nucleotides read TGCAGTGCTCGCCTGGGTAACAGGGGTAATGAAAAACTGTTTTTT.

This clonotype was observed many times. The chain is built from TRBV12-3 or TRBV12-4 and TRBJ2-1; D may correspond to TRBD1 or TRBD2 (6 bases each). The length of the CDR3 is 14 residues. Trimming removed 4 bases from V and 6 bases from J, with 13 bases in between. In nucleotides, the CDR3 is TGTGCCAGCAGTTGGCGACTAGGGGGCAATGAGCAGTTCTTC. It translates to CASSWRLGGNEQFF.

This clonotype was counted many times. The V gene is TRBV4-1, the J gene TRBJ2-1, with D perhaps matching TRBD1 (5 bases). From germline, CDR1 is MGHRA and CDR2 YSYEKL. V was pared by 0 bases and J by 2 bases, with 14 bases between. The length of the CDR3 is 17 residues. The CDR3 nucleotides read TGCGCCAGCAGCCAAGATGGAAGGGCAGGGCCCTACAATGAGCAGTTCTTC. Its protein is CASSQDGRAGPYNEQFF.

The chain joins TRBV4-1 to TRBJ2-1; perhaps TRBD2 as D (6 bases). This CDR3 region has 15 residues. V dropped 0 bases and J dropped 3 bases, with 9 bases sitting between them. From germline, CDR1 is MGHRA and CDR2 YSYEKL. CDR3 region: CASSQDRGSYNEQFF. The CDR3 region has the DNA TGCGCCAGCAGCCAAGATCGGGGGAGCTACAATGAGCAGTTCTTC.

V gene TRBV20-1 combines with J gene TRBJ1-5, with D possibly matching TRBD1 (6 bases). Germline-derived CDR1 and CDR2 are DFQATT and SNEGSKA (reference sequence). V gave up 6 bases and J gave up 6 bases, with 15 bases separating them. The CDR3 spans 13 residues. The DNA of the CDR3 is TGCAGTGCATCCGGGACACTTGGTCAGCCCCAGCATTTT. This sequence encodes CSASGTLGQPQHF.

In this sample, this clonotype turned up a few times. CDR3 nucleotides: TGTGCCAGCAGTTACCTAGGAGCGGGGGGACAAGAGACCCAGTACTTC. This encodes CASSYLGAGGQETQYF. The chain couples TRBV6-5 to TRBJ2-5; 9 bases are a match to TRBD2. Per the germline V gene, CDR1 is MNHEY and CDR2 is SVGAGI. This CDR3 comprises 16 residues. J lost 2 bases, V lost 2 bases, and 6 bases had no gene match.